This T cell receptor beta chain was identified during a study of Graves' ophthalmopathy and Graves' hyperthyroidism. V was cut by 8 bases and J by 2 bases, with 25 bases left in between. The V gene's germline CDR1 is DFQATT and CDR2 SNEGSKA (reference sequence). The CDR3 is 18 amino acids. As to this clonotype: Antigen: not known.

Findings and limits, study-wide: Separation of ophthalmopathy from stable hyperthyroidism was achieved by a 13-signature model, at roughly 90% sensitivity and just over 80% specificity.

Diagnostic conclusions were grounded in clinical symptoms, serum thyroxine, TRAb, thyroid ultrasound and orbital computed tomography. The PBMCs used were ones drawn from approximately 10 ml of fresh peripheral blood. RNA transcripts provided the template for amplifying TCR beta CDR3 regions. Scientists carried out first-round RT-PCR using HTBI primers and then a second-round multiplex PCR. One entry per CDR3 protein results from TCRdb running MiXCR on the multiplex PCR reads. The sample records about 740,000 distinct CDR3 sequences, roughly two fifths being singletons. V usage is TRBV20-1 and J usage is TRBJ1-6; a possible D gene is TRBD1 (6 bases). The sequence came from an adult man with Graves' ophthalmopathy. Material: peripheral blood. In DNA form, the CDR3 reads TGCAGTACCCCTCTCGGGGGAGGCGGGGGCACCTATAATTCACCCCTCCACTTT. Translating it yields CSTPLGGGGGTYNSPLHF.